This T cell receptor beta chain is from a study of blood T cells in healthy people across ages (dated by TCRdb to between 2015 and 2016). Concerning the study at large: Template switching captured roughly one uniquely barcoded TCR beta cDNA molecule per two T cells in model experiments. Donors of different ages were randomly distributed across sequencing lanes to avoid experimental bias. Four age groups were formed from the donors: young (average approximately 15 years), middle-aged (approximately 41), aged (about 68) and long-lived (around 82). For two donors (one aged 18 to 29 and one aged 80 or older), the study analyzed two additional independent replicas of 1 million unique cDNA reads from the same blood draw. Age-related changes in TCR beta repertoire diversity were measured in the study by deep sequencing normalized with unique cDNA molecular identifiers.

The donors were under 40 Caucasian individuals from Russia, aged about 6 to 100 years, who were systemically healthy. About 9.6 milliliters of peripheral blood were collected from each donor into EDTA-treated Vacutainer tubes. Ficoll-Paque density-gradient centrifugation was used to isolate PBMCs, with at least 7 million per sample. Total RNA was extracted from PBMCs with Trizol reagent, with at least 6 micrograms obtained per sample. For every donor, flow cytometry on a PBMC aliquot measured the percentage of naive CD45RAhigh/CD27high T cells. On the study overall, not on this receptor specifically: Observed TCR beta diversity correlated strongly with the percentage of naive T cells measured by flow cytometry. Estimates of total diversity based on one million sequenced T cells were considered lower bounds and underestimates. Compared with the aged group, the long-lived group had more naive CD4+ T cells, fewer expanded clones and increased TCR diversity, a pattern suggesting age selection. As age increased, observed TCR beta diversity per million T cells dropped in a roughly linear way, and a significant reduction was already evident by age about 40. Because donor CMV infection status was unknown, age-related changes in expanded clonotypes were potentially confounded. Because profiling used bulk unsorted PBMCs, naive and antigen-experienced compartments could not be compared conclusively.

V has 1 base trimmed and J has 4 bases trimmed; junction bases matching no gene number 10. The CDR3 goes from the cysteine to the phenylalanine over 17 residues. Here the CDR3 DNA is all that survives: 51 bases in frame from base 1. CDR1 and CDR2 were assigned from the germline V gene as MGHRA and YSYEKL. Library method: 5' RACE. The sequencing machine was an Illumina HiSeq 2500. The second PCR ran for about 6 to 12 cycles and used a J-beta primer mix along with a sample-barcoded 5' primer. A template-switch 5' adaptor carrying 12 random nucleotides introduced a unique molecular identifier onto each TCR beta cDNA molecule. At least 2.5 million CDR3-containing paired-end reads were obtained from each sample. First-strand cDNA synthesis was performed from all RNA using the Mint cDNA synthesis kit, with priming by a TRBC-specific oligonucleotide. After uracil-DNA glycosylase treatment, a first 18-cycle PCR used universal primers M1SS and BC2_uni_R on all cDNA. As for the authors' bioinformatics: For normalization, 1 million high-quality reads, each with a distinct molecular identifier, were randomly selected from each sample. Reads with shared molecular identifiers were discarded instead of being binned into consensus sequences. CDR3 identification, clonotype clustering and error correction used MiTCR with a Q25 quality threshold and the strictest error-elimination algorithm. Lower-bound total TCR beta diversity was estimated with a nonparametric unseen species model using Euler transformation. The public reads were quality trimmed at Q25 with fastp and then assembled into clones with MiXCR by TCRdb, keeping productive beta chains. Rows matching on CDR3 protein sequence are summarized as one entry with the most common DNA and genes. The V and J calls here are based on TCRdb, not the publication. The sample records hundreds of thousands of distinct CDR3 sequences, roughly half of which are singletons. The top ten hold about 13% of the sample.

For this clonotype: There is no known antigen for this receptor. A read error may be the cause here, since a much bigger clone is one base away.

The TCR sequence derives from a woman older than 75 in good health. The V gene is TRBV4-1 and the J gene is TRBJ2-1, and 7 junctional nucleotides match TRBD2. What was sequenced was blood. For the CDR3, the sequence is CASSQGAKSGNYNEQFF. At the DNA level, the sequence is TGCGCCAGCAGCCAAGGGGCCAAAAGCGGGAATTACAATGAGCAGTTCTTC.